This T cell receptor (beta chain) was obtained from a study of T cells in women clearing cervical HPV infection. Note on this clone: The observed sequence ends 3 residues before the CDR3 terminus, with the missing tail filled in from the germline J gene.

V lost 3 bases to trimming and J lost 5 bases; unmatched junction nucleotides: 1. The CDR3 runs 13 residues. Germline V gene data show CDR1 as KGHSH and CDR2 as LQKENI. Data came from immunoSEQ multiplex PCR; TCRdb stores just in-frame clones and leaves some out. The sample data list approximately 35,000 clones. The clonotype comes from a woman between 18 and 69 years old with a cervical HPV16 infection that either progressed to CIN3+ or cleared (not recorded which). V is TRBV18 and J is TRBJ2-1; 7 nucleotides line up with TRBD1. The specimen sequenced was blood buffy coat. The sequenced CDR3 bases are TGTGCCAGCTCACCGACAGGGAACAATGAG. It encodes CASSPTGNNE. The full-length CDR3 reads as CASSPTGNNEQFF.